This record covers a single TCR beta chain. This sample is part of a study of blood T cell repertoires in COVID-19. Authors' data handling: Amplifying reference gene primers gave estimates of nucleated cell counts. Sequenced by immunoSEQ multiplex PCR; TCRdb stores in-frame clones only, minus some. For V, J and clone size, that table is used; D and trimming come from the DNA. The sample lists about 190,000 clones; around 82% were seen once. The V end was cut by 1 base, the J end by 10 bases, with 14 bases between. This CDR3 is 14 amino acids long. Germline V gene lookup returns CDR1 LGHNA and CDR2 YSLEER.

Sequencing used PBMCs or T cells enriched from blood (not recorded which). The TCR originated in a woman in her sixties or seventies with acute COVID-19. This sequence joins TRBV4-3 and TRBJ2-1, with D possibly being TRBD2 (5 bases). This CDR3 reads CASSQATTSLEQFF. For the CDR3, the DNA is TGCGCCAGCAGCCAAGCGACTACCTCTTTGGAGCAGTTCTTC.